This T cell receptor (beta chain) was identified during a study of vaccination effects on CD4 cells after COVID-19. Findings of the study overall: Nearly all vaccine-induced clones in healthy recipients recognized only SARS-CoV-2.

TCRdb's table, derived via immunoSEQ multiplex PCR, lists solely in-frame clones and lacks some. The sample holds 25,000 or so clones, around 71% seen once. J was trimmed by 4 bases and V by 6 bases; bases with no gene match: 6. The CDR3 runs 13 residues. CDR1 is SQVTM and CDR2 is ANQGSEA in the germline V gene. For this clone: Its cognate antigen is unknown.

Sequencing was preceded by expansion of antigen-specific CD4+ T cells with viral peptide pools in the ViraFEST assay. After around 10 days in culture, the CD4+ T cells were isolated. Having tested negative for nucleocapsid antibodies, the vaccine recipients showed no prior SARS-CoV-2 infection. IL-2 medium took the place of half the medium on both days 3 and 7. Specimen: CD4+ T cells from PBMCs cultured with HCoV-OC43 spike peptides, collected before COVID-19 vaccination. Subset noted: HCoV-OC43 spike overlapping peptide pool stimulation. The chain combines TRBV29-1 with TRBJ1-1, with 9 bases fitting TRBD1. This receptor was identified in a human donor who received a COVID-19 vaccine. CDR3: CSVRGQGPTEAFF. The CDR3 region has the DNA TGCAGCGTGAGGGGACAGGGACCCACTGAAGCTTTCTTT.